The sequence of this T cell receptor (beta chain) was determined in a study of blood T cells in healthy people across ages. V gave up 4 bases and J gave up 0 bases, with 19 bases separating them. CDR1 and CDR2 (germline): DFQATT, SNEGSKA (reference sequence). The CDR3 covers 16 residues. Then a second PCR, running about 6 to 12 cycles, was carried out with a sample-barcoded 5' primer and a J-beta primer mix. TCRdb analysed the 5' RACE reads with MiXCR anew, one entry per CDR3 protein. The repertoire holds fewer than 1.5 million distinct CDR3 sequences, with roughly 45% as singletons. The source material was blood. The rearrangement uses TRBV20-1 and TRBJ2-7; D gene unclear. The sequence was collected from a woman under 30 in good health. CDR3 region: CSATSKSLMSSYEQYF. The CDR3 DNA is TGCAGTGCTACCTCCAAGTCACTGATGAGCTCCTACGAGCAGTACTTC.